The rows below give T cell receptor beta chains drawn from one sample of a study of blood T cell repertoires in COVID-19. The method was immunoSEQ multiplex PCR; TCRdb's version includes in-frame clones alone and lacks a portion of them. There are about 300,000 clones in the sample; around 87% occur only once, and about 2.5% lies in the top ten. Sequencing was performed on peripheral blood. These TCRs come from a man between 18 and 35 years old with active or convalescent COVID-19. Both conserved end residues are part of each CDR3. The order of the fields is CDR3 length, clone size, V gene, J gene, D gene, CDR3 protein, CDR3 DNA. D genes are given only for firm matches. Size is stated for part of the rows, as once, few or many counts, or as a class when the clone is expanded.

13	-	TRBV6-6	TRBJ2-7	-	CASSTAGGHEQYF	TGTGCCAGCAGCACGGCAGGGGGGCACGAGCAGTACTTC
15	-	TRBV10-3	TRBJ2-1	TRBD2	CAISGTSPLYNEQFF	TGTGCCATCAGTGGGACTAGCCCCTTATACAATGAGCAGTTCTTC
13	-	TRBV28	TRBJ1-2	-	CASSGTPNYGYTF	TGTGCCAGCAGTGGGACACCTAACTATGGCTACACCTTC
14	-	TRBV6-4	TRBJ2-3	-	CASSETGVADTQYF	TGTGCCAGCAGTGAAACGGGAGTCGCAGATACGCAGTATTTT
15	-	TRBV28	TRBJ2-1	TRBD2	CASSLSTSGRDEQFF	TGTGCCAGCAGTCTATCGACTAGCGGAAGGGATGAGCAGTTCTTC
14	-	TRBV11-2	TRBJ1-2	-	CASSLSMNNYGYTF	TGTGCCAGCAGCTTGAGTATGAACAACTATGGCTACACCTTC
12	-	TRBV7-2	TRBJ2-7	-	CASSFLIDEQYF	TGTGCCAGCAGCTTCCTAATCGACGAGCAGTACTTC
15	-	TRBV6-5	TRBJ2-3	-	CASSYSRGSTDTQYF	TGTGCCAGCAGTTACTCTCGCGGTAGCACAGATACGCAGTATTTT
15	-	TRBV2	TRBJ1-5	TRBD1	CASSAGQGSNQPQHF	TGTGCCAGCAGTGCCGGACAGGGTAGCAATCAGCCCCAGCATTTT
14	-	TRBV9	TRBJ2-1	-	CASSVGLANNEQFF	TGTGCCAGCAGCGTAGGGCTAGCCAACAATGAGCAGTTCTTC
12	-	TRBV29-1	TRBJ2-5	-	CSVLELSETQYF	TGCAGCGTCTTAGAGTTATCGGAGACCCAGTACTTC
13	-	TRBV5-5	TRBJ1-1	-	CASSFGGNTEAFF	TGTGCCAGCAGCTTCGGGGGAAACACTGAAGCTTTCTTT
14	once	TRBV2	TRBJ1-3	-	CASRQDLSGNTIYF	TGTGCCAGCAGGCAGGATCTCTCTGGAAACACCATATATTTT
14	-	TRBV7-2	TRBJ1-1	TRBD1	CASSRRGQNPEAFF	TGTGCCAGCAGCCGCAGGGGGCAAAACCCTGAAGCTTTCTTT
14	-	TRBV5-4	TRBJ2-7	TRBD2	CASSPASGAYEQYF	TGTGCCAGCAGCCCGGCTAGCGGGGCCTACGAGCAGTACTTC
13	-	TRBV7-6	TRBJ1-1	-	CASSPLGGRQAFF	TGTGCCAGCAGCCCATTGGGAGGGCGCCAGGCTTTCTTT
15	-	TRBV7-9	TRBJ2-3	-	CASTPPGQNTDTQYF	TGTGCCAGCACCCCCCCTGGACAGAACACAGATACGCAGTATTTT
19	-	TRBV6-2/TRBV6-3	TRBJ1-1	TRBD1	CASSYSPGGVGKLNTEAFF	TGTGCCAGCAGTTACTCACCAGGGGGAGTGGGGAAACTGAACACTGAAGCTTTCTTT
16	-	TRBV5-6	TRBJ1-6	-	CASSLGPEEGYSPLHF	TGTGCCAGCAGCTTGGGCCCCGAAGAGGGTTATTCACCCCTCCACTTT
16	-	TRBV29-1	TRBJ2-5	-	CSVAASGAHRGETQYF	TGCAGCGTTGCAGCTAGCGGGGCCCACAGGGGGGAGACCCAGTACTTC
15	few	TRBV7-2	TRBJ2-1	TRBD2	CASSFSGRRVNEQFF	TGTGCCAGCAGCTTTAGCGGGAGAAGGGTCAATGAGCAGTTCTTC
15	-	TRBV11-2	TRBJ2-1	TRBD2	CASSFRTSGHNEQFF	TGTGCCAGCAGCTTCAGGACTAGCGGGCACAATGAGCAGTTCTTC
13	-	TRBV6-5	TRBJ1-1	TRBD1	CASLRGTETEAFF	TGTGCCAGCTTACGGGGGACAGAGACTGAAGCCTTCTTT
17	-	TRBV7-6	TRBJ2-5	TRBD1	CASRPGTGGEISETQYF	TGTGCCAGCAGACCCGGGACAGGGGGCGAAATTTCAGAGACCCAGTACTTC
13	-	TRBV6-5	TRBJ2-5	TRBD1	CASSRTGKETQYF	TGTGCCAGCAGCCGGACAGGGAAAGAGACCCAGTACTTC
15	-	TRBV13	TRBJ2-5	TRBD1	CASSLTGTGPKTQYF	TGTGCCAGCAGCTTAACCGGGACAGGTCCCAAGACCCAGTACTTC
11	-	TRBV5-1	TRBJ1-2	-	CASSPGFGYTF	TGCGCCAGCAGCCCGGGATTTGGCTACACCTTC
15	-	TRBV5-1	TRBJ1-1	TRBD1	CASGESQGMNTEAFF	TGCGCCAGCGGGGAATCACAGGGGATGAACACTGAAGCTTTCTTT
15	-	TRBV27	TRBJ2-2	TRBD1	CASSQLTGEVGELFF	TGTGCCAGCAGTCAACTGACAGGGGAGGTCGGGGAGCTGTTTTTT
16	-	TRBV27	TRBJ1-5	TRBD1	CASSPHMDRGTQPQHF	TGTGCCAGCAGTCCACACATGGACAGGGGGACTCAGCCCCAGCATTTT
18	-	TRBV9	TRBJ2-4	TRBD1	CASSAPYVRGDRENIQYF	TGTGCCAGCAGCGCCCCATACGTCCGGGGGGACAGGGAGAACATTCAGTACTTC
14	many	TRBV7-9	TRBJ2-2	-	CASQGREGTGELFF	TGTGCCAGCCAGGGCAGGGAAGGTACCGGGGAGCTGTTTTTT
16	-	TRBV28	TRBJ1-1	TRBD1	CASSFPLGQGNTEAFF	TGTGCCAGCAGTTTTCCATTGGGACAGGGGAACACTGAAGCTTTCTTT
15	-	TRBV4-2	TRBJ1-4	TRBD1	CASSQADRDSEKLFF	TGTGCCAGCAGCCAAGCCGACAGGGATTCTGAAAAACTGTTTTTT
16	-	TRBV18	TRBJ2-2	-	CASSPVHGGSTGELFF	TGTGCCAGCTCACCAGTGCACGGAGGTTCCACCGGGGAGCTGTTTTTT
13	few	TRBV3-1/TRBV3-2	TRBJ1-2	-	CASSQRGGYGYTF	TGTGCCAGCAGCCAACGAGGCGGCTATGGCTACACCTTC
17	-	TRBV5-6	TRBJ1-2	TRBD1	CASSLIRDSSSGYGYTF	TGTGCCAGCAGCTTGATCCGGGACAGTTCCTCGGGCTATGGCTACACCTTC
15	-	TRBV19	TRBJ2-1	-	CASSWLGSSYNEQFF	TGTGCCAGTAGTTGGCTGGGGAGCTCCTACAATGAGCAGTTCTTC
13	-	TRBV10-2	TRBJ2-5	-	CASRPSGGETQYF	TGCGCCAGCAGGCCCTCAGGGGGGGAGACCCAGTACTTC
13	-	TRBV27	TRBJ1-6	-	CASSLKRGTPLHF	TGTGCCAGCAGTTTAAAACGGGGTACACCCCTCCACTTT
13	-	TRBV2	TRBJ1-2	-	CARGAGEQDGYTF	TGTGCCAGAGGAGCGGGGGAGCAAGATGGCTACACCTTC
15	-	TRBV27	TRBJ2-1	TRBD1	CASSSGTGIYNEQFF	TGTGCCAGCAGCTCCGGGACAGGTATTTACAATGAGCAGTTCTTC
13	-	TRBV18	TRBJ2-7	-	CASSPPIVDEQYF	TGTGCCAGCTCACCACCCATTGTTGACGAGCAGTACTTC
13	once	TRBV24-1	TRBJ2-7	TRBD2	CATRPAGGQEQYF	TGTGCCACCAGGCCAGCGGGAGGGCAGGAGCAGTACTTC
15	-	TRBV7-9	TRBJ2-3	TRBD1	CASSPVRGHLDTQYF	TGTGCCAGCAGCCCCGTGAGGGGGCATTTAGATACGCAGTATTTT
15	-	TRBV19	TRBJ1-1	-	CASSEGRGRGTEAFF	TGTGCCAGCTCTGAGGGGAGGGGTAGGGGCACTGAAGCTTTCTTT
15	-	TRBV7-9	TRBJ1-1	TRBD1	CASSTPLGGSTEAFF	TGTGCCAGCAGCACACCTCTAGGGGGCAGCACTGAAGCTTTCTTT
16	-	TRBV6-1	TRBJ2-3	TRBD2	CASSETVAGGSDTQYF	TGTGCCAGCAGTGAAACTGTAGCGGGAGGGTCAGATACGCAGTATTTT
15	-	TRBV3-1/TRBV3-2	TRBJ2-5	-	CASSQDRNRQETQYF	TGTGCCAGCAGCCAGGACAGAAATAGACAAGAGACCCAGTACTTC
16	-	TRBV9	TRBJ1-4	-	CASSVGLRGTVEKLFF	TGTGCCAGCAGCGTAGGGCTTCGGGGGACGGTTGAAAAACTGTTTTTT
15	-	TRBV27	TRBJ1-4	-	CASSPYSGSNEKLFF	TGTGCCAGCAGTCCTTACAGTGGTTCTAATGAAAAACTGTTTTTT
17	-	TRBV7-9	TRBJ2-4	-	CASSPRGGALAKNIQYF	TGTGCCAGCAGCCCCCGCGGCGGTGCACTAGCCAAAAACATTCAGTACTTC
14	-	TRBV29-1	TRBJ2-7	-	CSVGSGTPSYEQYF	TGCAGCGTTGGATCCGGGACACCATCCTACGAGCAGTACTTC
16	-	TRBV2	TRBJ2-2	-	CASSELTGVVTGELFF	TGTGCCAGCAGTGAACTGACGGGGGTGGTCACCGGGGAGCTGTTTTTT
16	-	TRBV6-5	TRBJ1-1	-	CASSYWAAGEGTEAFF	TGTGCCAGCAGTTACTGGGCCGCAGGGGAAGGGACTGAAGCTTTCTTT
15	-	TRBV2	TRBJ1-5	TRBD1	CASSVARGPGQPQHF	TGTGCCAGCAGTGTGGCCAGGGGGCCGGGTCAGCCCCAGCATTTT
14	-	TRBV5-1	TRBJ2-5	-	CASSLDSGRETQYF	TGCGCCAGCAGCTTGGATTCAGGCCGGGAGACCCAGTACTTC